This is a list of T cell receptor beta chains from one sample in a study of blood T cells in healthy people across ages. TCRdb processed the 5' RACE reads anew with MiXCR; each CDR3 protein has one entry. This table holds about 970,000 distinct CDR3 sequences, 51% found once. The sequencing sample was made of blood. The receptors here all came from a woman aged 60-75 years in good health. Both conserved end residues are part of each CDR3. A D gene is named only where the DNA matches it firmly. Only some rows state a clone size, as once, few, many or a class for expanded clones.

CDR3 DNA: TGTGCCAGCAGGAAAACAGAGGGGTCCGAGCAGTACTTC
CDR3 protein: CASRKTEGSEQYF
V gene: TRBV12-3/TRBV12-4
clone size: few
D gene: -
J gene: TRBJ2-7

CDR3 DNA: TGCAGTGCTAGATGGGTGGGAGAGCAGTACTTC
CDR3 protein: CSARWVGEQYF
V gene: TRBV20-1
clone size: -
D gene: -
J gene: TRBJ2-5

CDR3 DNA: TGTGCCGGCAGCACGGACAGGATAAACACTGAAGCTTTCTTT
CDR3 protein: CAGSTDRINTEAFF
V gene: TRBV11-1
clone size: -
D gene: TRBD1
J gene: TRBJ1-1

CDR3 DNA: TGTGCCAGCAGTGCCCCGGGGCAGTCCTACGAGCAGTACTTC
CDR3 protein: CASSAPGQSYEQYF
V gene: TRBV28
clone size: -
D gene: -
J gene: TRBJ2-7

CDR3 DNA: TGTGCCAGCAGCTTAGCCGAGCTTCGGGAGCAGTTCTTC
CDR3 protein: CASSLAELREQFF
V gene: TRBV7-8
clone size: few
D gene: -
J gene: TRBJ2-1

CDR3 DNA: TGTGCCAGCAGTACCAGGGAGGGCAATCAGCCCCAGCATTTT
CDR3 protein: CASSTREGNQPQHF
V gene: TRBV6-5
clone size: -
D gene: -
J gene: TRBJ1-5

CDR3 DNA: TGTGCCAGCAGCCGAGACGGGCTCGAGCAGTACTTC
CDR3 protein: CASSRDGLEQYF
V gene: TRBV7-9
clone size: -
D gene: -
J gene: TRBJ2-7

CDR3 DNA: TGTGCCAGCAGTTACACCGGGACGTCTGGCTACACCTTC
CDR3 protein: CASSYTGTSGYTF
V gene: TRBV6-2/TRBV6-3
clone size: -
D gene: -
J gene: TRBJ1-2

CDR3 DNA: TGTGCCAGCAGCCCTAGGACTAGCGGGGGTTATACGCAGTATTTT
CDR3 protein: CASSPRTSGGYTQYF
V gene: TRBV7-2
clone size: -
D gene: TRBD2
J gene: TRBJ2-3

CDR3 DNA: TGTGCCAGCAGTTTTGCGGGAGCAGTTGAGCAGTTCTTC
CDR3 protein: CASSFAGAVEQFF
V gene: TRBV27
clone size: -
D gene: TRBD2
J gene: TRBJ2-1

CDR3 DNA: TGCAGTGCTCATTTGAGGGCGCCGGGAGGGGCACGGGATGAGCAGTTCTTC
CDR3 protein: CSAHLRAPGGARDEQFF
V gene: TRBV20-1
clone size: -
D gene: TRBD2
J gene: TRBJ2-1

CDR3 DNA: TGTGCCAGCAGTTACAGGGTCCACTCCTATAATTCACCCCTCCACTTT
CDR3 protein: CASSYRVHSYNSPLHF
V gene: TRBV6-5
clone size: -
D gene: -
J gene: TRBJ1-6

CDR3 DNA: TGTGCCATCAGTGATGGGGAGGGTGAAGATACGCAGTATTTT
CDR3 protein: CAISDGEGEDTQYF
V gene: TRBV10-3
clone size: many
D gene: TRBD2
J gene: TRBJ2-3

CDR3 DNA: TGCAGTGCTAGTCTCAGCACAGATACGCAGTATTTT
CDR3 protein: CSASLSTDTQYF
V gene: TRBV20-1
clone size: -
D gene: -
J gene: TRBJ2-3

CDR3 DNA: TGTGCCAGCAGTTATACAGCTAATTCACCCCTCCACTTT
CDR3 protein: CASSYTANSPLHF
V gene: TRBV12-3/TRBV12-4
clone size: -
D gene: -
J gene: TRBJ1-6

CDR3 DNA: TGTGCCAGCAGTTTACTAGCGGAGGGCCAAGAGACCCAGTACTTC
CDR3 protein: CASSLLAEGQETQYF
V gene: TRBV28
clone size: -
D gene: TRBD2
J gene: TRBJ2-5

CDR3 DNA: TGTGCCAGCAGTTACTCGATTAAAAGGGGGCGCAATGAGCAGTTCTTC
CDR3 protein: CASSYSIKRGRNEQFF
V gene: TRBV6-6
clone size: few
D gene: TRBD1
J gene: TRBJ2-1

CDR3 DNA: TGTGCCAGCAGCGTCTCGCCAGACCAAGAGACCCAGTACTTC
CDR3 protein: CASSVSPDQETQYF
V gene: TRBV3-1
clone size: few
D gene: -
J gene: TRBJ2-5

CDR3 DNA: TGTGCCAGCAGCTCCACACTAGCGGGAGGGCCTGGGGATACGCAGTATTTT
CDR3 protein: CASSSTLAGGPGDTQYF
V gene: TRBV11-1
clone size: once
D gene: TRBD2
J gene: TRBJ2-3

CDR3 DNA: TGCAGTGCTAGAGATCAGGCGGGACTAGCGGGATTCATAGAGACCCAGTACTTC
CDR3 protein: CSARDQAGLAGFIETQYF
V gene: TRBV20-1
clone size: -
D gene: TRBD2
J gene: TRBJ2-5

CDR3 DNA: TGTGCCAGCAGTTTGCGGCCAGAGACTTACGGGGAGCTGTTTTTT
CDR3 protein: CASSLRPETYGELFF
V gene: TRBV27
clone size: -
D gene: -
J gene: TRBJ2-2

CDR3 DNA: TGTGCCAGCAGTTTGATCGGGGTTGGCAATCAGCCCCAGCATTTT
CDR3 protein: CASSLIGVGNQPQHF
V gene: TRBV28
clone size: -
D gene: -
J gene: TRBJ1-5

CDR3 DNA: TGCAGCGTTGTGGAGGGGAGCGGGAGTCTGGAGACCCAGTACTTC
CDR3 protein: CSVVEGSGSLETQYF
V gene: TRBV29-1
clone size: few
D gene: TRBD2
J gene: TRBJ2-5

CDR3 DNA: TGTGCCAGCAGCTCCGGGACTAGCGGGAGATATGAGCAGTTCTTC
CDR3 protein: CASSSGTSGRYEQFF
V gene: TRBV11-3
clone size: -
D gene: TRBD2
J gene: TRBJ2-1

CDR3 DNA: TGCAGTGCTGGGGGTGTGGGCGGGGGGTACTCCTACGAGCAGTACTTC
CDR3 protein: CSAGGVGGGYSYEQYF
V gene: TRBV20-1
clone size: -
D gene: TRBD2
J gene: TRBJ2-7

CDR3 DNA: TGCAGTGCCGACCTAACTCCCGCTTCCAGCTCCTACGAGCAGTACTTC
CDR3 protein: CSADLTPASSSYEQYF
V gene: TRBV20-1
clone size: -
D gene: -
J gene: TRBJ2-7

CDR3 DNA: TGTGCCACCAGTGATCCGGGGACAGGGGGCTCCTATAACAATGAGCAGTTCTTC
CDR3 protein: CATSDPGTGGSYNNEQFF
V gene: TRBV24-1
clone size: -
D gene: TRBD1
J gene: TRBJ2-1

CDR3 DNA: TGTGCCAGCAGCTACAAAGGGGCGCGCTCCTACGAGCAGTACTTC
CDR3 protein: CASSYKGARSYEQYF
V gene: TRBV7-2
clone size: many
D gene: -
J gene: TRBJ2-7

CDR3 DNA: TGTGCCAGCAGTTCAACAGGTCAACTAGCCAAAAACATTCAGTACTTC
CDR3 protein: CASSSTGQLAKNIQYF
V gene: TRBV28
clone size: few
D gene: -
J gene: TRBJ2-4

CDR3 DNA: TGTGCCAGCTCACCGGGAGCGGGTTACGAGCAGTACTTC
CDR3 protein: CASSPGAGYEQYF
V gene: TRBV18
clone size: many
D gene: -
J gene: TRBJ2-7

CDR3 DNA: TGTGCCAGCAGACGTAGCGGTTCCTCCTACGAGCAGTACTTC
CDR3 protein: CASRRSGSSYEQYF
V gene: TRBV6-2/TRBV6-3
clone size: few
D gene: -
J gene: TRBJ2-7

CDR3 DNA: TGTGCCAGTTCCCGGCAGGCAGGGGGCTCAGATACGCAGTATTTT
CDR3 protein: CASSRQAGGSDTQYF
V gene: TRBV12-3/TRBV12-4
clone size: few
D gene: TRBD1
J gene: TRBJ2-3

CDR3 DNA: TGTGCCATCAGTGCGAAAGGGCGTACAGATACGCAGTATTTT
CDR3 protein: CAISAKGRTDTQYF
V gene: TRBV10-3
clone size: -
D gene: -
J gene: TRBJ2-3

CDR3 DNA: TGTGCCAGCAGCTTAGGGCAGGGGGCTTACGGAAGAGCGACCCAGTACTTC
CDR3 protein: CASSLGQGAYGRATQYF
V gene: TRBV13
clone size: -
D gene: TRBD1
J gene: TRBJ2-5

CDR3 DNA: TGTGCTACCAGGGAGGGCTACAATGAGCAGTTCTTC
CDR3 protein: CATREGYNEQFF
V gene: TRBV7-2
clone size: -
D gene: TRBD2
J gene: TRBJ2-1

CDR3 DNA: TGTGCCAGCAGCCGCTCCCCAGGGACAGAGACCCAGTACTTC
CDR3 protein: CASSRSPGTETQYF
V gene: TRBV7-9
clone size: -
D gene: -
J gene: TRBJ2-5

CDR3 DNA: TGCGCCAGCAGCCAACTCACGGGAGGCATCGAAAACATTCAGTACTTC
CDR3 protein: CASSQLTGGIENIQYF
V gene: TRBV4-3
clone size: -
D gene: TRBD2
J gene: TRBJ2-4

CDR3 DNA: TGTGCCAGCTCACCACCGAACACAGATACGCAGTATTTT
CDR3 protein: CASSPPNTDTQYF
V gene: TRBV18
clone size: many
D gene: -
J gene: TRBJ2-3

CDR3 DNA: TGTGCCAGCAAGACAGGGGACGGCTACACCTTC
CDR3 protein: CASKTGDGYTF
V gene: TRBV6-5
clone size: few
D gene: TRBD1
J gene: TRBJ1-2

CDR3 DNA: TGTGCCACTAATAGCGGAAGCGCCCAGTACTTC
CDR3 protein: CATNSGSAQYF
V gene: TRBV10-3
clone size: few
D gene: -
J gene: TRBJ2-5

CDR3 DNA: TGTGCCAGCAGCTTAGTTCAGAGGAGCGAGCAGTACTTC
CDR3 protein: CASSLVQRSEQYF
V gene: TRBV7-2
clone size: -
D gene: -
J gene: TRBJ2-7

CDR3 DNA: TGCAGCGTTGATTCCCGTAGCGGGAGGGTAGCAGAGACCCAGTACTTC
CDR3 protein: CSVDSRSGRVAETQYF
V gene: TRBV29-1
clone size: few
D gene: TRBD2
J gene: TRBJ2-5

CDR3 DNA: TGTGCCAGCAGCCAAACAGGGAGGGCGAACTATGGCTACACCTTC
CDR3 protein: CASSQTGRANYGYTF
V gene: TRBV14
clone size: few
D gene: -
J gene: TRBJ1-2

CDR3 DNA: TGTGCCAGCAGCCAACAGGCCTCTAGCACAGATACGCAGTATTTT
CDR3 protein: CASSQQASSTDTQYF
V gene: TRBV7-2
clone size: few
D gene: -
J gene: TRBJ2-3

CDR3 DNA: TGTGCCAGCAGCCCAAACGAGGGCGGGAGGGGGTACAATGAGCAGTTCTTC
CDR3 protein: CASSPNEGGRGYNEQFF
V gene: TRBV7-3
clone size: -
D gene: TRBD2
J gene: TRBJ2-1

CDR3 DNA: TGTGCCAGCAGCGATGGACTAGCGGCGTACAATGGGCAGTTCTTC
CDR3 protein: CASSDGLAAYNGQFF
V gene: TRBV9
clone size: -
D gene: TRBD2
J gene: TRBJ2-1

CDR3 DNA: TGTGCCAGCAGCCCGCCGACTAGCCCAGATACGCAGTATTTT
CDR3 protein: CASSPPTSPDTQYF
V gene: TRBV11-3
clone size: -
D gene: TRBD2
J gene: TRBJ2-3

CDR3 DNA: TGTGCCAGCTCCCCCGGACAGGGGGCGAGTGGCTACACCTTC
CDR3 protein: CASSPGQGASGYTF
V gene: TRBV18
clone size: few
D gene: TRBD1
J gene: TRBJ1-2

CDR3 DNA: TGTGCCAGCATCCGACAGACCGGCCGAGAGACCCAGTACTTC
CDR3 protein: CASIRQTGRETQYF
V gene: TRBV2
clone size: -
D gene: -
J gene: TRBJ2-5

CDR3 DNA: TGCGCCAGCAGCCCCACGGTGGGCTTCGATACGCAGTATTTT
CDR3 protein: CASSPTVGFDTQYF
V gene: TRBV5-1
clone size: -
D gene: -
J gene: TRBJ2-3

CDR3 DNA: TGTGCCAGCAAATCAACTAGCGGGAGAGTCCCCTACAATGAGCAGTTCTTC
CDR3 protein: CASKSTSGRVPYNEQFF
V gene: TRBV7-9
clone size: few
D gene: TRBD2
J gene: TRBJ2-1

CDR3 DNA: TGCAGTGCTAGACCGTGGACTAGCGGGAGCTATGAGCAGTTCTTC
CDR3 protein: CSARPWTSGSYEQFF
V gene: TRBV20-1
clone size: -
D gene: TRBD2
J gene: TRBJ2-1

CDR3 DNA: TGCAGCGTTGAAGGAACTAGCGGGACATCCTACGAGCAGTACTTC
CDR3 protein: CSVEGTSGTSYEQYF
V gene: TRBV29-1
clone size: few
D gene: TRBD2
J gene: TRBJ2-7

CDR3 DNA: TGTGCCAGCAGTTCGGGACTAAGCTCAGATACGCAGTATTTT
CDR3 protein: CASSSGLSSDTQYF
V gene: TRBV12-3/TRBV12-4
clone size: -
D gene: TRBD2
J gene: TRBJ2-3

CDR3 DNA: TGCAGCGTTGAGGCCCGGACCGCTAACTATGGCTACACCTTC
CDR3 protein: CSVEARTANYGYTF
V gene: TRBV29-1
clone size: few
D gene: -
J gene: TRBJ1-2